This TCR beta chain was sequenced in a study of T cell changes during pregnancy in multiple sclerosis. Some clones are missing from TCRdb's copy, which holds only in-frame ones; the method was immunoSEQ multiplex PCR. The sample has about 87,000 clones, just under 95% seen once. CDR3 size: 19 residues. In germline, CDR1 is SNHLY, CDR2 FYNNEI. With V trimmed by 4 bases and J by 2 bases, 18 bases remained unmatched. The receptor's source is a female donor in good health, enrolled as a control in a pregnancy study. The sequenced sample was peripheral blood, obtained in the third trimester of pregnancy. The gene calls are TRBV2 and TRBJ2-7; 9 positions match TRBD2. CDR3 DNA sequence: TGTGCCAGCAGTGCCCCCCTCGGCGGGAGGGCTGCTCGAGCCTACGAGCAGTACTTC. This gives the protein CASSAPLGGRAARAYEQYF.